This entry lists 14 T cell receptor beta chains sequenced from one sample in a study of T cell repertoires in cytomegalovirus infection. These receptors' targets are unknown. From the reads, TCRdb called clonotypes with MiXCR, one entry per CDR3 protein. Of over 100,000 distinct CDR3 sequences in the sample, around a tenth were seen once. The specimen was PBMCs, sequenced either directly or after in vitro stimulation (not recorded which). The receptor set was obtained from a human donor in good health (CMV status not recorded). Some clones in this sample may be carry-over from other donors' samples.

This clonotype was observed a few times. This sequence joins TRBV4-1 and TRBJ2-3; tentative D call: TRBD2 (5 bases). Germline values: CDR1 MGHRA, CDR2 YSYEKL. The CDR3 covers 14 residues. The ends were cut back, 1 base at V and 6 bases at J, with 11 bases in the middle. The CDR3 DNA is TGCGCCAGCAGCCAAGTCTACTCGGGGGATACGCAGTATTTT. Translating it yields CASSQVYSGDTQYF.

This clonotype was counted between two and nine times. The CDR3 nucleotides are TGTGCCAGCAGTGCGCTAGCGCCTAAGCAGTTCTTC. This gives the protein CASSALAPKQFF. V gene TRBV2 combines with J gene TRBJ2-1; tentatively, D is TRBD2 (6 bases). Trimming left V 4 bases short and J 11 bases short, with 12 bases between. This CDR3 comprises 12 residues. Germline V gives CDR1 SNHLY, CDR2 FYNNEI.

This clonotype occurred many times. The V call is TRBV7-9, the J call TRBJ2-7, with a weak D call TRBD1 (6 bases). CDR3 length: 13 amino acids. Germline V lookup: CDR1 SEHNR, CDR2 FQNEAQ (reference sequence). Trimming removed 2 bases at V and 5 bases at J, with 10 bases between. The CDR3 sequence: CASSLTGPHEQYF. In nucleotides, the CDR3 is TGTGCCAGCAGCTTAACAGGGCCCCACGAGCAGTACTTC.

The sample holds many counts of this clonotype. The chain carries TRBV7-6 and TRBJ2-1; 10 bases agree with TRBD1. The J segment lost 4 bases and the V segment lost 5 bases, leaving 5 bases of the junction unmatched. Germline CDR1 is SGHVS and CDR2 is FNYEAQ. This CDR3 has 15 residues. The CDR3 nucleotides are TGTGCCAGCAGCCGGACAGGGGGGGTATACAATGAGCAGTTCTTC. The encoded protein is CASSRTGGVYNEQFF. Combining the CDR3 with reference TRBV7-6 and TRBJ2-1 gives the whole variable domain GAGVSQSPRYKVTKRGQDVALRCDPISGHVSLYWYRQALGQGPEFLTYFNYEAQQDKSGLPNDRFSAERPEGSISTLTIQRTEQRDSAMYRCASSRTGGVYNEQFFGPGTRLTVL.

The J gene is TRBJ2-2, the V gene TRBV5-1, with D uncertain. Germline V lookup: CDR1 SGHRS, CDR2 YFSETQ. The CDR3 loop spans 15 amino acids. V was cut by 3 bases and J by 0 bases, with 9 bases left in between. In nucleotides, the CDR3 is TGCGCCAGCAGCTCGACGGAAACGAACACCGGGGAGCTGTTTTTT. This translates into CASSSTETNTGELFF. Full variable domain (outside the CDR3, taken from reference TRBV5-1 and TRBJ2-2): KAGVTQTPRYLIKTRGQQVTLSCSPISGHRSVSWYQQTPGQGLQFLFEYFSETQRNKGNFPGRFSGRQFSNSRSEMNVSTLELGDSALYLCASSSTETNTGELFFGEGSRLTVL.

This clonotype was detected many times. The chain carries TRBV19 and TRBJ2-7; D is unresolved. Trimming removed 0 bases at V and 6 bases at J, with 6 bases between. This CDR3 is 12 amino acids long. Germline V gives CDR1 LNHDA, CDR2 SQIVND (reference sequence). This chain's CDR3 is CASSIDRSEQYF. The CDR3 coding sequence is TGTGCCAGTAGTATAGATCGGAGCGAGCAGTACTTC.

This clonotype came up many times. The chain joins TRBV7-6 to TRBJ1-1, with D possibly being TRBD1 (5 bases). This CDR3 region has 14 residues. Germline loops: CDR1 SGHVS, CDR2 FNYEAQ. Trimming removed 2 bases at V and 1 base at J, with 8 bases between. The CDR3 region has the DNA TGTGCCAGCAGCTTACAGGGATCGAACACTGAAGCTTTCTTT. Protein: CASSLQGSNTEAFF.

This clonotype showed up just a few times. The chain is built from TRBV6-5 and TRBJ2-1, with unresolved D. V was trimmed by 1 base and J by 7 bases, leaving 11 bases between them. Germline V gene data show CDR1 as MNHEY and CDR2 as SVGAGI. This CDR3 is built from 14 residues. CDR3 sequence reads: CASSYLGPRNEQFF. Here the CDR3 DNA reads TGTGCCAGCAGTTACTTAGGGCCCCGAAATGAGCAGTTCTTC.

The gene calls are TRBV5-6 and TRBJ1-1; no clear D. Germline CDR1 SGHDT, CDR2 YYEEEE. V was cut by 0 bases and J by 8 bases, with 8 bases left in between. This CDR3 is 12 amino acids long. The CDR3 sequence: CASSLGPVEAFF. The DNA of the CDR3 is TGTGCCAGCAGCTTGGGCCCCGTCGAAGCTTTCTTT.

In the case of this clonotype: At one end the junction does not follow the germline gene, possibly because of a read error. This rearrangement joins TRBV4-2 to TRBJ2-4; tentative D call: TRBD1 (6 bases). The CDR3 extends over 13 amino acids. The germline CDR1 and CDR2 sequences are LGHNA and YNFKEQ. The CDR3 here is CASSQGQGNIQYF. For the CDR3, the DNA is TGTGCCAGCAGTCAAGGGCAGGGGAACATTCAGTACTTC.

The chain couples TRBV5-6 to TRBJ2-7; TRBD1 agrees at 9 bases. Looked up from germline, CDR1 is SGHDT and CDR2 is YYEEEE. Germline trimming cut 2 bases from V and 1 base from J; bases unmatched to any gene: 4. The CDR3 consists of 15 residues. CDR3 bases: TGTGCCAGCAGCTTCGGGACAGGGCTTTCCTACGAGCAGTACGTC. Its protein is CASSFGTGLSYEQYV.

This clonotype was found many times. For the CDR3, the DNA is TGTGCCAGCAGTGAAGCGGACCACGAGGACGAGCAGTACGTC. Residues: CASSEADHEDEQYV. J is TRBJ2-7 and V is TRBV6-1; D remains unclear. V shed 0 bases and J shed 5 bases, with 11 bases lying between them. The CDR3 is made up of 14 amino acids. The germline V gene encodes CDR1 MNHNS and CDR2 SASEGT.

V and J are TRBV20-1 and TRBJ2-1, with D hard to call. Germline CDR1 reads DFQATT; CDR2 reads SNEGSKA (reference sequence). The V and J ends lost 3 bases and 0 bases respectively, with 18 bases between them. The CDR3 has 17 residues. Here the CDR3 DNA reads TGCAGTGCTAGGGATTCTGGGCAGGCCAGCTCCTACAATGAGCAGTTCTTC. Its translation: CSARDSGQASSYNEQFF.

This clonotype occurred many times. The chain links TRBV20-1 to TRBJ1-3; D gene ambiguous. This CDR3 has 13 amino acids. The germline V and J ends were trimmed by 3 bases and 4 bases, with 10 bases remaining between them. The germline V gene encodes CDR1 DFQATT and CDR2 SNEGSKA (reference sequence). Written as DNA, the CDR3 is TGCAGTGCTAGCCGTGCTGGAGGAAACACCATATATTTT. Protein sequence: CSASRAGGNTIYF.